This entry describes one T cell receptor (beta chain). What this receptor recognizes is not known. There are no base qualities to consult, and no much larger clone falls within one base. What this sample's time point label stands for: baseline before first vaccination. Vaccinee samples came from UK trials COV001 and COV002, including a single-blind randomized controlled phase 2/3 trial of AZD1222 (ChAdOx1 nCoV-19) in healthy adults. Trial participant PBMC samples were collected at day 0 and day 28 after the second dose for TCRbeta chain sequencing. The data were obtained in a study of T cell responses to AZD1222 COVID-19 vaccine (dated by TCRdb to 2020 to 2022). General notes on the study: AZD1222 recipients given second doses at about 4 weeks or at about 12 weeks were pooled, since spike-specific TCR depth and breadth were not found to differ between the two schedules. Trial participants were enrolled by age into subgroups of 18-55, 56-69 and 70-plus years, and 148, 28 and 57 TCR-sequenced participants, respectively, were included in these subgroups. A total of 230 to 250 trial participants underwent TCR sequencing, of whom 200 to 220 received two doses of AZD1222 and some 26 received two doses of the MenACWY control vaccine. The paper as a whole reports these results and caveats: A significant rise in spike-specific TCR breadth and depth was observed after two AZD1222 doses relative to day 0 and relative to MenACWY recipients. In the small 56-69-year group, the increase in depth fell short of significance, most likely because of low power. The vaccine-associated CD4 TCRs covered the entire spike protein, and the dominant responses fell in regions 160-218 and 743-854. No day 14 peak-response samples were available, so repertoires were characterized only after the peak T cell response. Epitopes outside the regions mutated in the B.1.351 and B.1.1.7 variants were reportedly recognized by nearly half of the unique spike-specific TCRs. Conclusions about previously exposed vaccinees are limited, since just six AZD1222 recipients were seropositive for SARS-CoV-2 at baseline. Most participants were white British and females outnumbered males, and the authors suggested that clonal diversity may have been underestimated.

The CDR3 regions of human TCRbeta chains were analyzed by immunosequencing. In the paper's pipeline: Repertoire TCRs were matched against a reference library of SARS-CoV-2-specific TCRs generated with the MIRA antigen-specificity platform. Breadth was defined as the fraction of unique TCRs that were SARS-CoV-2-associated. Depth was defined as the fraction of total T cells that were SARS-CoV-2-associated. Using the MIRA data, each spike-specific TCR was assigned both to the spike region to which the TCR was reactive and to a CD4 or CD8 class. Log10-transformed breadth and depth values were compared by one-way ANOVA with Sidak's multiple comparisons tests. TCRdb carries this immuneACCESS record with in-frame sequences only. Its versions omit some clonotypes, under half of them owing to an unresolved V gene in the studies checked, with the rest unexplained. V and J calls plus clone size are reproduced from that table; the DNA served to infer D and trimming. Counted in this sample were about 110,000 clones; roughly 90% of them appeared once. The ten biggest clones cover 4% to 6% of the sample.

Trimming at the junction amounts to 5 bases on V and 2 bases on J, and the germline ends lie 16 bases apart. The germline V gene gives CDR1 as MDHEN and CDR2 as SYDVKM. The CDR3 goes from the cysteine to the phenylalanine over 16 residues. Only the CDR3 part of the read is kept: 48 bases, read in frame from the first base. The specimen was peripheral blood, collected on day 0 of AZD1222 vaccination. The rearrangement combines TRBV28 with TRBJ2-1, and perhaps TRBD2 as D gene, on 6 matching bases. This TCR came from an adult in good health. The nucleotide sequence reads TGTGCCAGCAGTGCCCCTCTAGCGCCCACCTACAATGAGCAGTTCTTC. This yields the protein CASSAPLAPTYNEQFF.